This T cell receptor beta chain was captured in a study of PD-1 blockade in classical Hodgkin lymphoma. Points from the study as a whole: What drove the repertoire differences, possibly disease activity or prior therapy, has not been defined. The baseline diversity of complete responders showed similarity to that of newly diagnosed patients.

Here immunoSEQ multiplex PCR was the method, and the copy in TCRdb shows in-frame clones only, minus some. This repertoire shows about 100,000 clones, around 80% found once; its top ten account for more than 10%. Brentuximab vedotin exposure varied among the patients, all of whom had relapsed after autologous stem cell transplantation. On this clone itself: Its antigen remains unidentified.

This specimen consisted of peripheral blood mononuclear cells (PBMCs), obtained at baseline. The source is a human donor with classical Hodgkin lymphoma.

The CDR3 sequence is CASSRVDEQYF. CDR3 nucleotide sequence: TGTGCCAGCAGTCGGGTAGACGAGCAGTACTTC. The V call is TRBV28, the J call TRBJ2-7; D uncertain. This CDR3 is built from 11 residues. Trimming removed 5 bases from V and 5 bases from J, with 7 bases in between. Per germline, CDR1 MDHEN and CDR2 SYDVKM.